Reported below is one TCR beta chain. Clones were sequenced by immunoSEQ multiplex PCR, and TCRdb holds only the in-frame ones, with some missing. The table lists 280,000 or so clones, around 91% of them singletons. This sample is part of a study of blood T cell repertoires in COVID-19. The sample consisted of peripheral blood. This sequence was found in a woman aged 55-69 years with acute or convalescent COVID-19.

The CDR3 spells CASSLEDRGLRSPLHF. In DNA, the CDR3 is TGTGCCAGCAGCTTAGAGGACAGGGGGCTCAGGTCACCCCTCCACTTT. The chain employs TRBV7-6 and TRBJ1-6, with 11 nucleotides matching TRBD1. The V and J ends lost 1 base and 10 bases, in that order; junction bases with no gene match: 6. Germline V gives CDR1 SGHVS, CDR2 FNYEAQ. The CDR3 consists of 16 residues.